These T cell receptor beta chains were read from a single sample in a study of cytomegalovirus exposure and HLA in healthy donors. Assay: immunoSEQ multiplex PCR; the TCRdb copy retains only in-frame clones and omits some. The profile shows 100,000 to 150,000 clones, about 9.2% of them singletons. Source material: PBMCs. The receptors come from a middle-aged woman in good health and CMV-seropositive. CDR3s include the opening cysteine and the closing phenylalanine or tryptophan. D genes are given only for firm matches. The size field is filled for only some rows; it gives once, few, many or a size class.

clone_size j_call v_call d_call cdr3_aa cdr3_nt
few TRBJ2-3 TRBV5-4 NA CASSSNRDTSGDTQYF TGTGCCAGCAGCTCCAACAGGGACACCAGCGGAGATACGCAGTATTTT
few TRBJ1-1 TRBV7-2 NA CASSLDRFTEAFF TGTGCCAGCAGCCTCGACAGGTTCACTGAAGCTTTCTTT
NA TRBJ2-7 TRBV27 NA CASSSQPTGLGGIKQYF TGTGCCAGCAGTTCACAACCAACAGGACTCGGGGGAATTAAGCAGTACTTC
few TRBJ1-3 TRBV5-4 NA CASSLPRGNTIYF TGTGCCAGCAGCTTGCCCAGGGGAAACACCATATATTTT
few TRBJ1-1 TRBV2 TRBD1 CATEGARNTEAFF TGTGCCACAGAGGGGGCCCGGAACACTGAAGCTTTCTTT
NA TRBJ2-1 TRBV7-8 TRBD2 CASSLAGLAAYNEQFF TGTGCCAGCAGCTTAGCGGGACTAGCGGCCTACAATGAGCAGTTCTTC
NA TRBJ1-1 TRBV11-3 NA CASSLKRNTEAFF TGTGCCAGCAGCTTAAAGCGGAACACTGAAGCTTTCTTT
few TRBJ2-2 TRBV7-9 TRBD1 CASSFLRTGIGGTGELFF TGTGCCAGCAGCTTTCTCCGGACAGGGATCGGGGGCACCGGGGAGCTGTTTTTT
NA TRBJ1-4 TRBV2 NA CATQTETNEKLFF TGTGCCACACAGACGGAAACTAATGAAAAACTGTTTTTT
few TRBJ1-5 TRBV7-9 NA CASSLGGGLEGNQPQHF TGTGCCAGCAGCTTAGGCGGCGGTTTGGAGGGCAATCAGCCCCAGCATTTT
NA TRBJ2-1 TRBV19 NA CASSGTNYNEQFF TGTGCCAGTAGTGGGACAAACTACAATGAGCAGTTCTTC
few TRBJ2-3 TRBV5-1 TRBD1 CASSLAKTGVGDTQYF TGCGCCAGCAGCTTGGCCAAGACAGGGGTCGGAGATACGCAGTATTTT
NA TRBJ2-7 TRBV5-1 NA CASSFGRTYEQYF TGCGCCAGCAGCTTTGGTAGAACCTACGAGCAGTACTTC
few TRBJ1-1 TRBV11-2 NA CASSLAAGAGEAFF TGTGCCAGCAGCTTAGCGGCGGGGGCAGGTGAAGCTTTCTTT
few TRBJ2-7 TRBV2 TRBD1 CASRLLRTGEPYEQYF TGTGCCAGCCGGCTGCTTCGGACAGGAGAACCCTACGAGCAGTACTTC
few TRBJ2-3 TRBV6-5 NA CASSYGGGSTDTQYF TGTGCCAGCAGTTACGGGGGCGGGAGCACAGATACGCAGTATTTT
NA TRBJ1-4 TRBV2 TRBD1 CASRGTGGLIEKLFF TGTGCCAGCCGCGGGACAGGGGGTCTAATCGAAAAACTGTTTTTT
few TRBJ2-5 TRBV6-5 TRBD1 CASSYRQGAMETQYF TGTGCCAGCAGTTACAGGCAGGGGGCTATGGAGACCCAGTACTTC
few TRBJ2-5 TRBV9 NA CASSVSSSVGETQYF TGTGCCAGCAGCGTTTCATCTAGCGTCGGGGAGACCCAGTACTTC
NA TRBJ2-7 TRBV5-1 NA CASSFRYEQYF TGCGCCAGCAGCTTCCGCTACGAGCAGTACTTC
NA TRBJ2-4 TRBV11-2 NA CASSSELRGIRENIQYF TGTGCCAGCAGCTCGGAACTTCGGGGGATCAGGGAAAACATTCAGTACTTC
NA TRBJ2-3 TRBV25-1 NA CASSPADTQYF TGTGCCAGCAGTCCGGCAGATACGCAGTATTTT
few TRBJ1-6 TRBV5-1 TRBD1 CASSLAGQGSNSPLHF TGCGCCAGCAGCTTGGCGGGACAGGGTTCTAATTCACCCCTCCACTTT
NA TRBJ1-6 TRBV19 NA CASEQGTTNSPLHF TGTGCCAGCGAGCAGGGGACTACTAATTCACCCCTCCACTTT
few TRBJ2-1 TRBV7-2 TRBD2 CASSPRLAGSYNEQFF TGTGCCAGCAGCCCCAGACTAGCCGGCTCCTACAATGAGCAGTTCTTC
NA TRBJ2-3 TRBV4-3 TRBD2 CASSQDRRGFNTQYF TGCGCCAGCAGCCAAGATCGGCGGGGGTTTAATACGCAGTATTTT
few TRBJ1-1 TRBV9 NA CASSVGQGTEAFF TGTGCCAGCAGCGTAGGCCAGGGCACTGAAGCTTTCTTT
few TRBJ1-5 TRBV19 TRBD1 CASSIPGQGNQPQHF TGTGCCAGTAGTATTCCGGGACAGGGCAATCAGCCCCAGCATTTT
few TRBJ2-2 TRBV2 NA CASRPTVANTGELFF TGTGCCAGCAGGCCCACAGTGGCGAACACCGGGGAGCTGTTTTTT
NA TRBJ2-7 TRBV19 TRBD1 CASSPPDRGYEQYF TGTGCCAGTAGTCCGCCGGACAGGGGTTACGAGCAGTACTTC
NA TRBJ2-1 TRBV18 NA CASSPAGGVYNEQFF TGTGCCAGCTCACCAGCAGGAGGTGTCTACAATGAGCAGTTCTTC
few TRBJ1-1 TRBV18 NA CASSPRTETMNTEAFF TGTGCCAGCTCACCCAGGACAGAGACCATGAACACTGAAGCTTTCTTT
few TRBJ2-1 TRBV10-1 NA CASSEERGINEQFF TGCGCCAGCAGTGAAGAAAGGGGGATCAATGAGCAGTTCTTC
few TRBJ2-3 TRBV29-1 NA CSGTWGLGNTQYF TGCAGCGGAACCTGGGGGCTCGGGAATACGCAGTATTTT
NA TRBJ1-2 TRBV11-3 TRBD1 CASVRGQGPPVTF TGTGCCAGCGTTCGGGGACAGGGGCCCCCCGTCACCTTC
NA TRBJ2-7 TRBV2 TRBD1 CASRGTESSYEQYF TGTGCCAGCCGAGGGACAGAGAGCTCCTACGAGCAGTACTTC
NA TRBJ2-5 TRBV5-1 NA CASSVQGSETQYF TGCGCCAGCAGCGTACAGGGATCGGAGACCCAGTACTTC
few TRBJ1-1 TRBV2 NA CASSETGPNTEAFF TGTGCCAGCAGTGAAACAGGGCCAAACACTGAAGCTTTCTTT
few TRBJ2-1 TRBV5-1 NA CASSLDRISYNEQFF TGCGCCAGCAGCCTCGACAGAATCTCCTACAATGAGCAGTTCTTC
NA TRBJ1-2 TRBV6-1 NA CASSWTAYGYTF TGTGCCAGCAGTTGGACAGCCTATGGCTACACCTTC
few TRBJ2-5 TRBV5-6 NA CASSWRGRETQYF TGTGCCAGCAGTTGGAGGGGCCGAGAGACCCAGTACTTC
NA TRBJ1-2 TRBV9 NA CASSPTGENYGYTF TGTGCCAGCAGCCCGACGGGGGAGAACTATGGCTACACCTTC
few TRBJ1-1 TRBV19 TRBD1 CASTPTGVGTEAFF TGTGCCAGTACCCCGACAGGGGTGGGCACTGAAGCTTTCTTT
few TRBJ2-3 TRBV5-1 NA CASSLRAASTDTQYF TGCGCCAGCAGCTTGAGAGCGGCTAGCACAGATACGCAGTATTTT
NA TRBJ2-7 TRBV10-3 NA CAIGTHPYEQYF TGTGCCATTGGGACTCACCCCTACGAGCAGTACTTC
NA TRBJ2-2 TRBV5-1 TRBD2 CASSPTRGTSNTGELFF TGCGCCAGCAGCCCGACACGTGGGACTAGCAATACCGGGGAGCTGTTTTTT